This note documents a single T cell receptor beta chain sequence. What it binds is unknown. The sample has other DNA sequences that encode this CDR3 too. Profiling relied on immunoSEQ multiplex PCR, and the TCRdb table lists in-frame clones only, not all of them. The table records 100,000 to 120,000 clones, 89% of them present only once. Germline-derived CDR1 and CDR2 are KGHSH and LQKENI. This CDR3 comprises 13 residues. V was pared by 3 bases and J by 8 bases, with 13 bases between. The data were obtained in a study of OX40 agonist ivuxolimab in advanced cancers. At the level of the study: Dose-escalation cases comprised hepatocellular carcinoma, melanoma, renal cell or head and neck cancer. The mean age was approximately 56 years, ranging from about 20 to 90, with approximately 85% of participants male.

General study results and limits: Fewer expanded clones were found on average in CD4+ than in CD8+ T cells.

The specimen comprised CD4+ or CD8+ T cells sorted from blood, sampled in a trial of the OX40 agonist ivuxolimab. The sequence came from an adult with an advanced solid tumor such as melanoma, head and neck, liver or kidney cancer. The chain uses TRBV18 and TRBJ1-2; TRBD1 might be the D (5 bases). DNA of the CDR3: TGTGCCAGCTCACCCTCAGACAGTAGGGGCTACACCTTC. It yields the protein CASSPSDSRGYTF.